Listed below are T cell receptor beta chains from one sample, sequenced in a study of lymphopenia after photon versus proton radiotherapy. The protocol was immunoSEQ multiplex PCR, while the TCRdb copy is restricted to in-frame clones and leaves out a portion. Among more than 25,000 clones listed, 80% to 90% were seen once. The sequenced sample was peripheral blood, obtained from a patient treated with proton-based radiotherapy. Every receptor here comes from a woman aged 60-75 years with cholangiocarcinoma. Some clones in this sample may be carry-over from other donors' samples. Each CDR3 is given with its conserved first and last residue. A D gene is named only where the DNA matches it firmly. Clone size appears in some rows only: once, few, many, or a class for an expanded clone.

clone_size j_call v_call d_call cdr3_nt cdr3_aa
few TRBJ1-2 TRBV27 - TGTGCCAGCAGTTCCGCATCAGGGTACTATGGCTACACCTTC CASSSASGYYGYTF
- TRBJ2-3 TRBV7-6 TRBD2 TGTGCCAGCAGCCACCTCTCTAGCGGGAGGGCCCTCTCAGATACGCAGTATTTT CASSHLSSGRALSDTQYF
- TRBJ2-7 TRBV30 TRBD1 TGTGCCTGGAGTACCGGACAGGGAGGCGAGCAGTACTTC CAWSTGQGGEQYF
- TRBJ1-3 TRBV6-1 - TGTGCCAGCAGTGGACAGGTTTCTGGAAACACCATATATTTT CASSGQVSGNTIYF
- TRBJ1-2 TRBV7-2 - TGTGCCAGCAGCCAGAGGGTAGGGAACTATGGCTACACCTTC CASSQRVGNYGYTF
- TRBJ2-5 TRBV7-8 - TGTGCCAGCAGCTTCCCCCTCGGGGAGACCCAGTACTTC CASSFPLGETQYF
- TRBJ2-5 TRBV20-1 - TGCAGTGCTAGGGGGGAGACCCAGTACTTC CSARGETQYF
- TRBJ1-1 TRBV7-3 - TGTGCCAGCAGCCGACCCCCGGACACTGAAGCTTTCTTT CASSRPPDTEAFF
- TRBJ1-3 TRBV5-1 - TGCGCCAGCAGCTTGGGAAGCGGCAGGGGTGGAAACACCATATATTTT CASSLGSGRGGNTIYF
- TRBJ2-1 TRBV27 TRBD2 TGTGCCAGCAGTTCCGTAGCGGGGGGGCTTGAGCAGTTCTTC CASSSVAGGLEQFF
- TRBJ1-6 TRBV12-2 - TGTGCAACCCGGACAGGGTTTAATTCACCCCTCCACTTT CATRTGFNSPLHF
- TRBJ2-1 TRBV2 TRBD2 TGTGCCAGCAGTGGGATCGTAGCGGGGGGCCGAGAGTCGAAAAACAATGAGCAGTTCTTC CASSGIVAGGRESKNNEQFF
- TRBJ2-4 TRBV13 - TGTGCCAGCCAGCTTAAGTCTATCCAAAACATTCAGTACTTC CASQLKSIQNIQYF
few TRBJ2-1 TRBV5-1 - TGCGCCAGCAGCGAGGGGACATCATGGGTGGATGAGCAGTTCTTC CASSEGTSWVDEQFF
- TRBJ1-1 TRBV25-1 - TGTGCCAGCAGTGTCCGGGGGGAAGCTTTCTTT CASSVRGEAFF
- TRBJ1-1 TRBV18 - TGTGCCAGCTCACCAACGGCGGGCCGGGGGAATGAAGCTTTCTTT CASSPTAGRGNEAFF
- TRBJ2-7 TRBV6-4 - TGTGCCAGCAGTTTATCGGGTGGCAGAGAGTACTACGAGCAGTACTTC CASSLSGGREYYEQYF
few TRBJ1-1 TRBV19 - TGTGCCAGTAGTATGGGGTATTTGAACACTGAAGCTTTCTTT CASSMGYLNTEAFF
- TRBJ2-3 TRBV5-1 - TGCGCCAGCAGCTTGGGGCGGGTCACAGATACGCAGTATTTT CASSLGRVTDTQYF
once TRBJ2-3 TRBV5-4 TRBD2 TGTGCCAGCAGCCCCCTTCGGACTAGCGGGGGCACAGATACGCAGTATTTT CASSPLRTSGGTDTQYF
- TRBJ2-7 TRBV27 TRBD1 TGTGCCAGCAGTTTATACCGGGACAGCTACTACGAGCAGTACTTC CASSLYRDSYYEQYF
- TRBJ2-3 TRBV7-9 - TGTGCCAGCAGCTACGGATTATTAACCACAGATACGCAGTATTTT CASSYGLLTTDTQYF
once TRBJ2-1 TRBV14 TRBD2 TGTGCCAGCAGCCATCTAGCGGGAGTAGGTAATGAGCAGTTCTTC CASSHLAGVGNEQFF
- TRBJ2-1 TRBV9 - TGTGCCAGCAGCTGGGGGGGCAGCTCCTACAATGAGCAGTTCTTC CASSWGGSSYNEQFF
- TRBJ1-5 TRBV6-5 - TGTGCCAGCAGACGACAGAGGAATAGCAATCAGCCCCAGCATTTT CASRRQRNSNQPQHF
- TRBJ2-3 TRBV2 - TGTGCCAGCAGTGAGGGAAGGCGCACAGATACGCAGTATTTT CASSEGRRTDTQYF
once TRBJ2-1 TRBV29-1 TRBD2 TGCAGCGTTGAAGGCGGGAGGGCCCCCAATGAGCAGTTCTTC CSVEGGRAPNEQFF
- TRBJ2-2 TRBV29-1 - TGCAGCGCCCATGCGGACACCGGGGAGCTGTTTTTT CSAHADTGELFF
- TRBJ2-6 TRBV6-7 TRBD1 TGTGCCAGCAGTGCACCCCCGGGACAGGTTCCTTCTGGGGCCAACGTCCTGACTTTC CASSAPPGQVPSGANVLTF
- TRBJ2-3 TRBV5-1 - TGCGCCAGCAGCTTGAGGCCTAACACAGATACGCAGTATTTT CASSLRPNTDTQYF
- TRBJ1-1 TRBV18 - TGTGCCAGCTCACCAGGGAACCGGGACAACACTGAAGCTTTCTTT CASSPGNRDNTEAFF
- TRBJ2-7 TRBV7-6 - TGTGCCAGCAGCTTAGACGGACTACGGCGGGACTTC CASSLDGLRRDF
- TRBJ2-3 TRBV14 - TGTGCCAGCAGCCAAGTCAGCACAGATACGCAGTATTTT CASSQVSTDTQYF
many TRBJ1-1 TRBV27 TRBD1 TGTGCCAGCAGTTTCCTGGGGGCACAGGGGGTGAACACTGAAGCTTTCTTT CASSFLGAQGVNTEAFF
few TRBJ2-7 TRBV4-3 - TGCGCCAGCAGCCAAGATGTCTTTCTGGGCGATACCTACGAGCAGTACTTC CASSQDVFLGDTYEQYF
- TRBJ2-6 TRBV19 TRBD1 TGTGCCAGTAGTATCACAGGGGCCCTCTCTGGGGCCAACGTCCTGACTTTC CASSITGALSGANVLTF
few TRBJ2-3 TRBV6-5 - TGTGCCAGCAGTTACTACAGGGACACAGATACGCAGTATTTT CASSYYRDTDTQYF
- TRBJ2-2 TRBV2 - TGTGCCAGCATTCGGGGCGGCGGGGAGCTGTTTTTT CASIRGGGELFF
- TRBJ1-3 TRBV6-5 - TGTGCCAGCAGTTACCGATTTGGGCGGGCTGGAAACACCATATATTTT CASSYRFGRAGNTIYF
- TRBJ2-7 TRBV16 TRBD1 TGTGCCAGCAGCGGACAGGAGAGCTCCTACGAGCAGTACTTC CASSGQESSYEQYF
- TRBJ1-2 TRBV7-9 - TGTGCCAGCAGCATCCCCCAGGCAGGGCCCTATGGCTACACCTTC CASSIPQAGPYGYTF
- TRBJ1-4 TRBV2 - TGTGCCAGCAGTGCCCAGGGAGGTGAAAAACTGTTTTTT CASSAQGGEKLFF
- TRBJ1-4 TRBV10-3 - TGTGCCATCAGTGCTCAGGAGAGGGTTGGTGAAAAACTGTTTTTT CAISAQERVGEKLFF
- TRBJ1-2 TRBV4-3 - TGCGCCAGCAGCCAAGATTTTCGGGGCGGCATCGATGGCTACACCTTC CASSQDFRGGIDGYTF
- TRBJ1-5 TRBV6-1 - TGTGCCAGCAGTGGCAGGGTTGGGGGTAGCAATCAGCCCCAGCATTTT CASSGRVGGSNQPQHF
once TRBJ2-1 TRBV6-5 - TGTGCCAGCAGTTACTCGTCCGGGCCCTCCTACAATGAGCAGTTCTTC CASSYSSGPSYNEQFF
- TRBJ2-7 TRBV9 - TGTGCCAGCAGCGTAGACATGGAAGGGTACGAGCAGTACTTC CASSVDMEGYEQYF